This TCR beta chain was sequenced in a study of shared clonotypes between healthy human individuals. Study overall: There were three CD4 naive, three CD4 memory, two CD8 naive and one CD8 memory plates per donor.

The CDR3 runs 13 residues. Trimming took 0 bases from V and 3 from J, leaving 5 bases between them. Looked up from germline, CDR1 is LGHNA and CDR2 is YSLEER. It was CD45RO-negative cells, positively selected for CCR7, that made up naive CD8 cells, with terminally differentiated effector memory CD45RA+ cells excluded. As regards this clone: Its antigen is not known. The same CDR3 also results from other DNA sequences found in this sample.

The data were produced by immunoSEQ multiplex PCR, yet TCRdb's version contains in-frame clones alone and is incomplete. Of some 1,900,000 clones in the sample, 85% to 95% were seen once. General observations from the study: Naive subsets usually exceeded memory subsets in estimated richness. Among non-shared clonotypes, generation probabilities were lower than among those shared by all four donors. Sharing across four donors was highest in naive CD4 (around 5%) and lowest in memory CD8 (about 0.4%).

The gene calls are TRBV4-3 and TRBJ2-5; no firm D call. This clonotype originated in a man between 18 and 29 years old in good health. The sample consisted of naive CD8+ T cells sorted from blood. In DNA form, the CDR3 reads TGCGCCAGCAGCCAAGATAAGGAAGAGACCCAGTACTTC. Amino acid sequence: CASSQDKEETQYF.